This is a list of T cell receptor beta chains from one sample in a study of T cell changes during pregnancy in multiple sclerosis. This table comes from immunoSEQ multiplex PCR, and its TCRdb copy is limited to in-frame clones, with some not included. The sample consists of over 35,000 clones, approximately 90% of them appearing once. Material: CD4+ T cells from peripheral blood mononuclear cells, obtained in the first trimester of pregnancy. The source of these receptors is a female donor in good health, enrolled as a control in a pregnancy study. CDR3s include the opening cysteine and the closing phenylalanine or tryptophan. Each record gives: D gene, clone size, V gene, J gene, CDR3 DNA, CDR3 protein. D genes are given only for firm matches. Expanded clones get a size class; other rows say once, few or many, or leave the size out.

.	.	TRBV7-9	TRBJ2-2	TGTGCCAGCAGCCTAGGGAGAGGGGAGCTGTTTTTT	CASSLGRGELFF
.	.	TRBV5-1	TRBJ2-1	TGCGCCAGCAGCTTGGGTATGTTGCGGGGACCGACACAATACTACAATGAGCAGTTCTTC	CASSLGMLRGPTQYYNEQFF
.	.	TRBV6-6	TRBJ2-7	TGTGCCAGCAGTTTTACAGGGTACGAGCAGTACTTC	CASSFTGYEQYF
.	.	TRBV5-1	TRBJ1-3	TGCGCCAGCAGTGAGGTTGGAAACACCATATATTTT	CASSEVGNTIYF
.	once	TRBV11-2	TRBJ1-1	TGTGCCAGCAGCTTAGCCACAGGGTTCACTGAAGCTTTCTTT	CASSLATGFTEAFF
TRBD1	.	TRBV7-2	TRBJ1-4	TGTGCCAGCGCCGACAGGGCCCGTAATGAAAAACTGTTTTTT	CASADRARNEKLFF
TRBD2	.	TRBV7-9	TRBJ2-7	TGTGCCAGCAGCCAAGGAGGTGGGAGCGGGGGGGCCCACGAGCAGTACTTC	CASSQGGGSGGAHEQYF
.	.	TRBV19	TRBJ1-2	TGTGCCAGTAATCCCGGGGGGAACTATGGCTACACCTTC	CASNPGGNYGYTF
.	.	TRBV4-3	TRBJ1-1	TGCGCCAGCAGCCAGGAGGGGCTGAACACTGAAGCTTTCTTT	CASSQEGLNTEAFF
.	.	TRBV14	TRBJ2-7	TGTGCCAGCAGCCTCTATCAGGGTGGGGAGCAGTACTTC	CASSLYQGGEQYF
.	.	TRBV11-3	TRBJ2-2	TGTGCCAGCAGCTTAGATGGAGGGTCCGGGGAGCTGTTTTTT	CASSLDGGSGELFF
.	.	TRBV19	TRBJ2-3	TGTGCCAGTAGTATGGACACCGATACGCAGTATTTT	CASSMDTDTQYF
TRBD2	.	TRBV11-2	TRBJ2-3	TGTGCCAGCAGCTTTGCGGGGGGACGGACGCATACGCAGTATTTT	CASSFAGGRTHTQYF
TRBD1	.	TRBV7-9	TRBJ1-2	TGTGCCCTCCAGGACAGGGGGCGGAACTATGGCTACACCTTC	CALQDRGRNYGYTF
.	.	TRBV28	TRBJ1-2	TGTGCCAGCAGTTTAACGGGGACATCCTATGGCTACACCTTC	CASSLTGTSYGYTF
.	.	TRBV9	TRBJ1-2	TGTGCCAGCAGCGTAGGTTTGGGTCTGGGCAATGGCTACACCTTC	CASSVGLGLGNGYTF
.	.	TRBV7-3	TRBJ1-2	TGTGCCAGCAGCTTAGGGGCGCGGGGGGACTATGGCTACACCTTC	CASSLGARGDYGYTF
TRBD1	.	TRBV5-4	TRBJ2-1	TGTGCCAGCAGCTTGGGGCGAGGGGGCTTCTACAATGAGCAGTTCTTC	CASSLGRGGFYNEQFF
.	.	TRBV27	TRBJ1-2	TGTGCCAGCAGTTTCGAGGGTAGCTATGGCTACACCTTC	CASSFEGSYGYTF
TRBD1	few	TRBV4-2	TRBJ2-1	TGTGCCAGCAGCCCACTCACAGGGGGCGCTTCCTACAATGAGCAGTTCTTC	CASSPLTGGASYNEQFF
.	.	TRBV5-1	TRBJ1-1	TGCGCCAGCAGCTTGGGGCAGGAGAACACTGAAGCTTTCTTT	CASSLGQENTEAFF